The 18 T cell receptor beta chains given below trace back to one sample, sequenced in a study of blood T cells in healthy people across ages. Primers used in a second PCR of roughly 6 to 11 cycles were a sample-barcoded 5' primer and a J-beta primer mix. TCRdb itself ran the 5' RACE reads through MiXCR, one entry per CDR3 protein. The data hold approximately 770,000 distinct CDR3 sequences, with roughly 60% observed a single time. Sequenced input: blood. These receptors were collected from a man between 25 and 39 years old in good health.

This clonotype was seen only a few times. The rearrangement uses TRBV6-5 and TRBJ2-7; a possible D gene is TRBD1 (5 bases). Germline V gene lookup returns CDR1 MNHEY and CDR2 SVGAGI. The CDR3 is 16 residues long. V was shortened by 7 bases and J by 5 bases, with 24 bases between the two germline ends. CDR3 nucleotides: TGTGCCAGCAAACCCAACCTAGGGGCGCGATCTCACGAGCAGTACTTC. Its translation: CASKPNLGARSHEQYF.

The V and J genes are TRBV7-2 and TRBJ2-1; D tentatively fits TRBD1 or TRBD2 (7 bases each). This CDR3 has 15 residues. The V end lost 5 bases, the J end lost 6 bases, and 17 bases lay between the germline ends. Germline V gives CDR1 SGHTA, CDR2 FQGNSA. In DNA, the CDR3 is TGTGCCAGCAGCGCAGGGGGGGCTGGAGGCAATGAGCAGTTCTTC. Translating gives CASSAGGAGGNEQFF. Variable domain in full (rest from reference TRBV7-2 and TRBJ2-1): GAGVSQSPSNKVTEKGKDVELRCDPISGHTALYWYRQSLGQGLEFLIYFQGNSAPDKSGLPSDRFSAERTGGSVSTLTIQRTQQEDSAVYLCASSAGGAGGNEQFFGPGTRLTVL.

This clonotype was observed a handful of times. This chain uses TRBV7-2 with TRBJ2-7; TRBD2 matches 13 bases. CDR1 and CDR2 (germline): SGHTA, FQGNSA. Trimming took 1 base from V and 6 from J; bases not matched to a gene: 0. This CDR3 region has 14 residues. In DNA, the CDR3 is TGTGCCAGCAGCTTAGGGACTAGCGGGGGCGAGCAGTACTTC. This gives the protein CASSLGTSGGEQYF.

This clonotype was counted only a few times. The rearrangement uses TRBV4-2 and TRBJ1-5, with D uncertain. Per the germline V gene, CDR1 is LGHNA and CDR2 is YNFKEQ. Trimming left V 0 bases short and J 0 bases short, with 6 bases between. CDR3 length equals 15 residues. CDR3 sequence (DNA): TGTGCCAGCAGCCAAGAAGGGTATAGCAATCAGCCCCAGCATTTT. Translated: CASSQEGYSNQPQHF.

This clonotype has just a few counts. The rearrangement uses TRBV29-1 and TRBJ2-3, with D tentatively TRBD1 or TRBD2 (5 bases each). CDR1 and CDR2 from the germline V gene are SQVTM and ANQGSEA. Between the trimmed V and J ends, which lost 7 bases and 0 bases, there was a span of 17 bases. The CDR3 is made up of 15 amino acids. CDR3 nucleotide sequence: TGCAGCGCCCGGGACCGAGCAACTAGCACAGATACGCAGTATTTT. This sequence encodes CSARDRATSTDTQYF.

The chain employs TRBV12-3 or TRBV12-4 and TRBJ2-1; the D is unclear. The CDR3 totals 16 residues. The V end lost 2 bases, the J end lost 8 bases, and 19 bases lay between the germline ends. CDR3 amino acids: CASSLRADPLNDEQFF. The DNA of the CDR3 is TGTGCCAGCAGTTTAAGAGCCGATCCCCTAAACGATGAGCAGTTCTTC.

The genes are TRBV4-2 and TRBJ2-5, with 10 positions matching TRBD2. This CDR3 region has 18 residues. The junction had 21 bases not matched to a gene; V was cut back by 3 bases and J by 11 bases. Germline V gene lookup returns CDR1 LGHNA and CDR2 YNFKEQ. The CDR3 region has the DNA TGTGCCAGCAGCCAGAAGAACTCAGGGTCGGGTCTAGCGGGAGCGCAGTACTTC. Its translation: CASSQKNSGSGLAGAQYF.

The J gene is TRBJ2-7, the V gene TRBV6-6; D not resolved. The assigned J gene may be wrong: the sequence end matches TRBJ2-5 better. CDR1 and CDR2 (germline): MNHNY, SVGAGI (reference sequence). This CDR3 has 12 residues. The DNA for the CDR3 is TGTGCCAGCAGTTACTACTCTGAGACCCAGTACTTC. Its translation: CASSYYSETQYF.

The CDR3 region has the DNA TGTGCCAGCAGCTTAGAGGCAGGGACGGAAGCTTTCTTT. Protein sequence: CASSLEAGTEAFF. The chain couples TRBV7-9 to TRBJ1-1, with a possible D match to TRBD1 (5 bases). Germline V lookup: CDR1 SEHNR, CDR2 FQNEAQ (reference sequence). There are 13 residues in the CDR3. V was shortened by 1 base and J by 8 bases, with 11 bases between the two germline ends.

The chain combines TRBV27 with TRBJ1-2, with 7 bases aligning to TRBD1. This CDR3 is 16 amino acids long. The ends lost 0 bases at V and 4 bases at J; junction bases unmatched: 8. Per the germline V gene, CDR1 is MNHEY and CDR2 is SMNVEV (reference sequence). The CDR3 DNA reads as TGTGCCAGCAGTTTATCGTGGCAGGGGGACCCCTATGGCTACACCTTC. Its protein product is CASSLSWQGDPYGYTF.

This chain connects TRBV20-1 to TRBJ2-3; tentative D call: TRBD1 (6 bases). CDR3 length: 14 residues. Germline CDR1 and CDR2: DFQATT and SNEGSKA (reference sequence). Trimming left V 6 bases short and J 1 base short, with 14 bases between. The CDR3 nucleotides are TGCAGTGCGTACTGGGGGCTCGGCACAGATACGCAGTATTTT. Translation: CSAYWGLGTDTQYF.

V usage is TRBV10-1 and J usage is TRBJ2-3, with 8 bases fitting TRBD1. V shed 8 bases, J shed 5 bases, and the junction held 12 bases outside the gene matches. The germline V gene has CDR1 WNHNN and CDR2 SYGVQD (reference sequence). This CDR3 comprises 15 residues. The CDR3 DNA reads as TGCGCCAGCGTCGAGGGCAGGGGGCATGAAGATACGCAGTATTTT. Its translation: CASVEGRGHEDTQYF.

The chain couples TRBV7-2 to TRBJ2-3; no firm D call. CDR1 and CDR2 (germline): SGHTA, FQGNSA. The CDR3 has 13 amino acids. Deletions cut 5 bases from V and 7 bases from J, with 13 bases between. The CDR3 reads CASSGKTLHTQYF. CDR3 bases: TGTGCCAGCAGCGGAAAGACTCTCCATACGCAGTATTTT.

This clonotype was counted a few times. The gene calls are TRBV7-2 and TRBJ2-4, with 9 bases matching TRBD2. The J call may not be correct, given that the DNA end is closer to TRBJ2-7. The CDR3 contains 17 residues. Germline V CDR1 and CDR2: SGHTA, FQGNSA. Here the CDR3 reads CASSLEVTLAGDYEQYF. The CDR3 region has the DNA TGTGCCAGCAGCTTAGAGGTTACACTAGCGGGCGACTACGAGCAGTACTTC.

The chain joins TRBV7-9 to TRBJ2-7; D could derive from TRBD1 or TRBD2 (6 bases each). V lost 5 bases to trimming and J lost 7 bases, with 21 bases between them. This CDR3 has 15 residues. Germline CDR1 SEHNR, CDR2 FQNEAQ (reference sequence). The chain's CDR3 is CASSPRTGARGEQYF. The CDR3 DNA sequence: TGTGCCAGCAGCCCACGTACGGGGGCCCGTGGGGAGCAGTACTTC.

This clonotype has only a few counts. The genes are TRBV4-3 and TRBJ1-1; TRBD1 might be the D (5 bases). The V gene lost 6 bases and the J gene lost 1 base, with 21 bases spanning the gap. CDR1 and CDR2 (germline): LGHNA, YSLEER. The CDR3 is 17 amino acids. The CDR3 is CASRQRLKGPRNTEAFF. CDR3 nucleotide sequence: TGCGCCAGCAGACAACGGCTAAAGGGACCCAGGAACACTGAAGCTTTCTTT.

V is TRBV5-6 and J is TRBJ2-5; D gene unclear. V was pared by 4 bases and J by 11 bases, with 21 bases between. The CDR3 length is 14 residues. Germline V gives CDR1 SGHDT, CDR2 YYEEEE. The CDR3 DNA reads as TGTGCCAGCAGCACCATCTCACCCCCCGATGAGCAGTACTTC. Translation: CASSTISPPDEQYF. The variable domain in full, with the rest retrieved from reference TRBV5-6 and TRBJ2-5, is DAGVTQSPTHLIKTRGQQVTLRCSPKSGHDTVSWYQQALGQGPQFIFQYYEEEERQRGNFPDRFSGHQFPNYSSELNVNALLLGDSALYLCASSTISPPDEQYFGPGTRLLVL.

J is TRBJ2-1 and V is TRBV9; D is unclear. The CDR3 runs to 13 residues. In germline, CDR1 is SGDLS, CDR2 YYNGEE. Trimming stripped 4 bases from V and 6 bases from J, with 11 bases between. CDR3 loop: CASSTGLFNEQFF. Here the CDR3 DNA reads TGTGCCAGCAGCACGGGCCTTTTCAATGAGCAGTTCTTC.